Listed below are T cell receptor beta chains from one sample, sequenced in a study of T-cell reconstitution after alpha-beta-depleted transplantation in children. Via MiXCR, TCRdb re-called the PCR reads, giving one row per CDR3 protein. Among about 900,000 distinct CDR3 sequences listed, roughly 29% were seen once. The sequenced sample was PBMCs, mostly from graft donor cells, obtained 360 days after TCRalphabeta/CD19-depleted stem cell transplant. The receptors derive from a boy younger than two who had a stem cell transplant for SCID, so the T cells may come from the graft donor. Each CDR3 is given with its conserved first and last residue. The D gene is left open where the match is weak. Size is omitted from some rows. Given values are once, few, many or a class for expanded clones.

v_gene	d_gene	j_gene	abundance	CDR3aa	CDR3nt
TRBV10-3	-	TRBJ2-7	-	CAISGLGNTYEQYF	TGTGCCATCAGTGGGCTCGGTAATACCTACGAGCAGTACTTC
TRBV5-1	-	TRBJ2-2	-	CASSLTGDITGELFF	TGCGCCAGCAGCTTGACCGGGGACATCACCGGGGAGCTGTTTTTT
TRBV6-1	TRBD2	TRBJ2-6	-	CASRRGIFSGANVLTF	TGTGCCAGCAGGCGGGGGATCTTCTCTGGGGCCAACGTCCTGACTTTC
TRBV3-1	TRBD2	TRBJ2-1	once	CASSHGGGVNEQFF	TGTGCCAGCAGCCACGGGGGAGGGGTTAATGAGCAGTTCTTC
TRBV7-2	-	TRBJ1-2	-	CASSRIPGLRTHGYTF	TGTGCCAGCAGCCGGATTCCGGGACTCAGAACCCATGGCTACACCTTC
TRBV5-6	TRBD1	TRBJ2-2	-	CASSYLTGKRTGELFF	TGTGCCAGCAGCTACTTGACAGGGAAAAGGACCGGGGAGCTGTTTTTT
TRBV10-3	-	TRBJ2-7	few	CATGALGVYEQYF	TGTGCCACAGGGGCCTTGGGCGTCTACGAGCAGTACTTC
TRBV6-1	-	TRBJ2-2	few	CASSASRGTGELFF	TGTGCCAGCAGTGCCTCTAGGGGCACCGGGGAGCTGTTTTTT
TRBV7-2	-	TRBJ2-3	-	CASNRILTDTQYF	TGTGCCAGCAACCGGATCCTCACAGATACGCAGTATTTT
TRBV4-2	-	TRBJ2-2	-	CASSQDPLGNTGELFF	TGTGCCAGCAGCCAAGATCCCTTGGGGAACACCGGGGAGCTGTTTTTT
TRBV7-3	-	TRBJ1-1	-	CASSLTPRQNTEAFF	TGTGCCAGCAGCTTAACCCCTCGACAGAACACTGAAGCTTTCTTT
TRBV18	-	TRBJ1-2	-	CASSPGPRGEYGYTF	TGTGCCAGCTCACCAGGGCCCCGAGGAGAGTATGGCTACACCTTC
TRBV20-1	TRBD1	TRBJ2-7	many	CSARGQGYEQYF	TGCAGTGCTAGGGGACAGGGCTACGAGCAGTACTTC
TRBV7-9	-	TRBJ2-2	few	CASSPWPTGELFF	TGTGCCAGCAGCCCCTGGCCCACCGGGGAGCTGTTTTTT
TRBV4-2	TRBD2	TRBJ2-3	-	CASSPTSRGGGPDTQYF	TGTGCCAGCAGCCCGACCTCCCGGGGGGGGGGCCCAGATACGCAGTATTTT
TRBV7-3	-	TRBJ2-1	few	CASSLWTVTSYNEQFF	TGTGCCAGCAGCTTATGGACAGTTACCTCCTACAATGAGCAGTTCTTC
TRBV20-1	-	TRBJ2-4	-	CSARDQLLAKNIQYF	TGCAGTGCTAGAGATCAACTATTAGCCAAAAACATTCAGTACTTC
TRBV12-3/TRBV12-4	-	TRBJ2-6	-	CASSFRATASGANVLTF	TGTGCCAGCAGTTTTCGCGCCACCGCCTCAGGGGCCAACGTCCTGACTTTC
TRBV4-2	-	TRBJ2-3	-	CASRQLAGPADTQYF	TGTGCCAGCAGGCAGCTGGCGGGCCCCGCGGATACGCAGTATTTT
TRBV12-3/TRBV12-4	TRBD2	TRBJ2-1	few	CASILAGVGEQFF	TGTGCCAGCATCTTAGCGGGGGTGGGTGAGCAGTTCTTC
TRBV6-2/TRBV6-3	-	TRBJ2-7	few	CASSYPGLAYEQYF	TGTGCCAGCAGTTATCCGGGGCTAGCCTACGAGCAGTACTTC
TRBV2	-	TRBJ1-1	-	CASSAFTVMNTEAFF	TGTGCCAGCAGTGCGTTTACGGTGATGAACACTGAAGCTTTCTTT